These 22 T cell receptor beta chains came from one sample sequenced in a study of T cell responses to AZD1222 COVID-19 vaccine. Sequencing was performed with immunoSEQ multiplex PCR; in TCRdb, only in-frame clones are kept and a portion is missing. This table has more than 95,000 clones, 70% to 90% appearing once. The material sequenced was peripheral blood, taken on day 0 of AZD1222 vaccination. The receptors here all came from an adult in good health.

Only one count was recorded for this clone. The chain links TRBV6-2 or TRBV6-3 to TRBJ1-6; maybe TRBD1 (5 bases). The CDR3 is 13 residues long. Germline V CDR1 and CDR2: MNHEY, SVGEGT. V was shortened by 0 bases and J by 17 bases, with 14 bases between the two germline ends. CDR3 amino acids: CASSYSSQDKIHF. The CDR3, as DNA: TGTGCCAGCAGTTACTCGTCGCAGGACAAGATCCACTTT.

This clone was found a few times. The CDR3 DNA is TGCAGCGTTGAACTCGTCACCGACAGGCTAGCTAACTATGGCTACACCTTC. Translating it yields CSVELVTDRLANYGYTF. The chain links TRBV29-1 to TRBJ1-2; a possible D gene is TRBD1 (6 bases). V was cut by 2 bases and J by 0 bases, with 19 bases left in between. The length of the CDR3 is 17 residues. The germline V gene has CDR1 SQVTM and CDR2 ANQGSEA.

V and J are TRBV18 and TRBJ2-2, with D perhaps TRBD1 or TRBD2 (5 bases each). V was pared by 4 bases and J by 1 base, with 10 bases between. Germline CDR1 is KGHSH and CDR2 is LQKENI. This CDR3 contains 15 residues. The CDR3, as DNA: TGTGCCAGCTCACTCCGGGACGGGAACACCGGGGAGCTGTTTTTT. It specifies CASSLRDGNTGELFF.

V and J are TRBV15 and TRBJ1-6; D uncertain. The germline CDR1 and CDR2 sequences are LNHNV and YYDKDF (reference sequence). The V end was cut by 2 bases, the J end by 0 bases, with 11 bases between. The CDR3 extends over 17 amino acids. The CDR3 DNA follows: TGTGCCACCAGCAGAAATCAACAGAGCTCCTATAATTCACCCCTCCACTTT. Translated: CATSRNQQSSYNSPLHF.

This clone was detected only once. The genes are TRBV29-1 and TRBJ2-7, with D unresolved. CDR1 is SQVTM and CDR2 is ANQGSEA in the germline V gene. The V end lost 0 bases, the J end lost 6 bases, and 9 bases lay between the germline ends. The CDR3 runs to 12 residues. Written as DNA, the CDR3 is TGCAGCGTTGAAGAGGCGCCTTTCGAGCAGTACTTC. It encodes CSVEEAPFEQYF.

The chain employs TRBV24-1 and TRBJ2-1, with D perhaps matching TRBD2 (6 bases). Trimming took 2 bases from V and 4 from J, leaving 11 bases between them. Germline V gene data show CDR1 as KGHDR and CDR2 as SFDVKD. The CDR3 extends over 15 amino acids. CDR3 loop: CATSDSGTPYNEQFF. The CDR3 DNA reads TGTGCCACCAGTGATTCCGGGACTCCGTACAATGAGCAGTTCTTC.

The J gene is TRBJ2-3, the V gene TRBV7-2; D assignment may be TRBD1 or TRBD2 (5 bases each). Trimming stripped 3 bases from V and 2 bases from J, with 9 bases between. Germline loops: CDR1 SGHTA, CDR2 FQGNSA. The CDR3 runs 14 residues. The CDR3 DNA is TGTGCCAGCAGCTTTGGGGGTTACACAGATACGCAGTATTTT. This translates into CASSFGGYTDTQYF.

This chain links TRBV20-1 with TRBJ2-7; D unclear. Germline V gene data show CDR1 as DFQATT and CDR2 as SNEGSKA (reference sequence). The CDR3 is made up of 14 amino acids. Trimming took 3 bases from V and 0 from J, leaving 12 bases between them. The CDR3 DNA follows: TGCAGTGCTAGTGTAGCTTCGAGCTCCTACGAGCAGTACTTC. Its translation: CSASVASSSYEQYF.

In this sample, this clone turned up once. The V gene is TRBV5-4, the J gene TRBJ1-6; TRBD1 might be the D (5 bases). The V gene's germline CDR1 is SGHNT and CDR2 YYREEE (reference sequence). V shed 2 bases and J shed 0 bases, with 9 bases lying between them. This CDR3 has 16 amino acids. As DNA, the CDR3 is TGTGCCAGCAGCTTTTTGGGGGGCTCCTATAATTCACCCCTCCACTTT. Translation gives CASSFLGGSYNSPLHF.

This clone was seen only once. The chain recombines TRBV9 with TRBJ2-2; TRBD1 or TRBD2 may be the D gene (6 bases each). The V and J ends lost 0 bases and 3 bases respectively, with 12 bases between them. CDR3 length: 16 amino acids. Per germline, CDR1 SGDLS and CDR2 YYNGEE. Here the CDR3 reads CASSVGRGADTGELFF. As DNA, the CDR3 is TGTGCCAGCAGCGTAGGGAGGGGGGCGGACACCGGGGAGCTGTTTTTT.

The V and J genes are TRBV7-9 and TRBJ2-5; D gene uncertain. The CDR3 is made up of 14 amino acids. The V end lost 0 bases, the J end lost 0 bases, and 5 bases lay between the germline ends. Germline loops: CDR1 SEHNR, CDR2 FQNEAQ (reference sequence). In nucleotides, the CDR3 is TGTGCCAGCAGCTTAGCCGGGTACCAAGAGACCCAGTACTTC. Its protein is CASSLAGYQETQYF.

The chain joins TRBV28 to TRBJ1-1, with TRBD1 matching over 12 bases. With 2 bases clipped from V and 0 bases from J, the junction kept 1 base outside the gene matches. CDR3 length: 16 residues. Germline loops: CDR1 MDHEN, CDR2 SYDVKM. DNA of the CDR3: TGTGCCAGCAGTTTAGGGACAGGGGGCATGAACACTGAAGCTTTCTTT. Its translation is CASSLGTGGMNTEAFF.

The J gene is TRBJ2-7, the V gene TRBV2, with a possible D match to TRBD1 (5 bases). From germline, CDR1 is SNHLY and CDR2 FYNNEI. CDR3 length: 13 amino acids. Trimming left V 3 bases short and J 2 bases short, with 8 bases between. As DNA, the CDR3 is TGTGCCAGCAGTGATTCCAGGGCCTACGAGCAGTACTTC. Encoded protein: CASSDSRAYEQYF.

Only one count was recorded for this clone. The chain's CDR3 is CASSQWSGNTGELFF. In DNA form, the CDR3 reads TGTGCCAGCAGCCAATGGTCAGGGAACACCGGGGAGCTGTTTTTT. V and J are TRBV3-1 (or the pseudogene TRBV3-2) and TRBJ2-2; D is undetermined. Trimming shortened V by 2 bases and J by 1 base, and 8 bases separated the two germline ends. The CDR3 consists of 15 residues. Germline loops: CDR1 LGHDT, CDR2 YNNKEL (reference sequence).

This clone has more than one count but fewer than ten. CDR3 loop: CASSYSTQNGYTF. DNA for the CDR3: TGTGCCAGCAGTTACTCGACCCAAAATGGCTACACCTTC. This chain links TRBV6-2 or TRBV6-3 with TRBJ1-2; D not certain. Per germline, CDR1 MNHEY and CDR2 SVGEGT. There are 13 residues in the CDR3. The germline V and J ends were trimmed by 0 bases and 6 bases, with 8 bases remaining between them.

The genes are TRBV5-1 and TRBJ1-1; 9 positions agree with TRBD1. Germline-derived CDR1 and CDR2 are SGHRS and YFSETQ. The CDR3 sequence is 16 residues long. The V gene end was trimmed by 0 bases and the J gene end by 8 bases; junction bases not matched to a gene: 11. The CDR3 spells CASSLDRGRANGEAFF. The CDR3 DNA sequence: TGCGCCAGCAGCTTGGACAGGGGGCGCGCTAACGGCGAAGCTTTCTTT.

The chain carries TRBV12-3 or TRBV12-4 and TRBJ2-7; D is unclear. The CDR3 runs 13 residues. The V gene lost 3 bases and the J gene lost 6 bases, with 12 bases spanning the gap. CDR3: CASSFGVSREQYF. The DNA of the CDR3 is TGTGCCAGCAGTTTTGGGGTTTCCCGCGAGCAGTACTTC.

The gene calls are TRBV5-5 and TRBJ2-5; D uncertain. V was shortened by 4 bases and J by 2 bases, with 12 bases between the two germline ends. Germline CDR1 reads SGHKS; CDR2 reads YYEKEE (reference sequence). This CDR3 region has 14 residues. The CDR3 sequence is CASSLNLRQETQYF. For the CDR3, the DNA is TGTGCCAGCAGCCTCAACTTGCGACAAGAGACCCAGTACTTC.

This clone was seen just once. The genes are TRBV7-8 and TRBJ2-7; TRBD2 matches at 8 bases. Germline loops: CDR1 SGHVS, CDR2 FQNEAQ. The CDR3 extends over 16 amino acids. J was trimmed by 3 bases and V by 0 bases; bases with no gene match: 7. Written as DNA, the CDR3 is TGTGCCAGCAGCTTAGCGGCGACTAGCGCAGTCTACGAGCAGTACTTC. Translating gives CASSLAATSAVYEQYF.

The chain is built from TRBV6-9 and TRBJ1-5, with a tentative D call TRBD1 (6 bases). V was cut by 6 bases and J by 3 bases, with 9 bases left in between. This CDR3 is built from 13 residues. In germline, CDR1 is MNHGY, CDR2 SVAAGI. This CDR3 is CASRGHFNQPQHF. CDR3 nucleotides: TGTGCCAGCAGGGGACACTTCAATCAGCCCCAGCATTTT.

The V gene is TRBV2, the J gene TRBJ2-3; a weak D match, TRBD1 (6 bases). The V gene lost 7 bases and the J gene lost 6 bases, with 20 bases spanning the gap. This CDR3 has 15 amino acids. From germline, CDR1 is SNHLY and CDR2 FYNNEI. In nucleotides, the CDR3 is TGTGCCAGCACCAGGGGACAAGCAGAGGGCGATACGCAGTATTTT. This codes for CASTRGQAEGDTQYF.

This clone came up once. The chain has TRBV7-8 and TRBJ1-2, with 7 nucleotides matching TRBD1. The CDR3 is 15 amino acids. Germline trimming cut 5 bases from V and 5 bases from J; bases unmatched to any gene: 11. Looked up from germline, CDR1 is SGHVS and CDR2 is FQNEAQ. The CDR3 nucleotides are TGTGCCAGCAGCCTCCGGACAGGATCCGGGTATGGCTACACCTTC. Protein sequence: CASSLRTGSGYGYTF.